The T cell receptor (beta chain) under discussion was sequenced for a study of blood T cell repertoires in COVID-19. This table comes from immunoSEQ multiplex PCR, and its TCRdb copy is limited to in-frame clones, with some not included. This table has roughly 200,000 clones, 75% to 80% appearing once. This clone came up a few times. This specimen includes other DNA sequences encoding the same CDR3. This receptor was obtained from a woman between 50 and 59 years old with active or convalescent COVID-19. The sequenced sample was peripheral blood.

The CDR3, as DNA: TGTGCCAGCAGTTTAACGGGATCCTACGAGCAGTACTTC. It yields the protein CASSLTGSYEQYF. V usage is TRBV27 and J usage is TRBJ2-7; D may be TRBD2 (5 bases). Germline V CDR1 and CDR2: MNHEY, SMNVEV (reference sequence). This CDR3 contains 13 residues. Trimming took off 2 bases at V and 1 base at J, with 6 bases between the two ends.